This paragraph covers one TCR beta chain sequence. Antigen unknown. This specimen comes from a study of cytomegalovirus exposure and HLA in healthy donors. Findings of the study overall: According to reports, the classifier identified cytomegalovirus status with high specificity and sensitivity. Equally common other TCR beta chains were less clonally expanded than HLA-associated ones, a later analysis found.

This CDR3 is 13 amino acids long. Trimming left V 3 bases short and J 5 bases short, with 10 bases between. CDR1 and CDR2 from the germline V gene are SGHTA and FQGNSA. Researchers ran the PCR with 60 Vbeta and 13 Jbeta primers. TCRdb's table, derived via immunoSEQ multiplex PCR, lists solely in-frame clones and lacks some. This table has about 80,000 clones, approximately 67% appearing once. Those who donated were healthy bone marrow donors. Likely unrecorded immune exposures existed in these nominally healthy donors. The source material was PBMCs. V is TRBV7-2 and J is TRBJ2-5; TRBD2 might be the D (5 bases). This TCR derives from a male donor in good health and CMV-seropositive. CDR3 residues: CASSLGRLETQYF. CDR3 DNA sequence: TGTGCCAGCAGCTTGGGGAGACTCGAGACCCAGTACTTC.